This is a list of T cell receptor beta chains from one sample in a study of regulatory T cells in long-lasting Graves disease. TCRdb ran MiXCR on the multiplex PCR reads and lists one entry per CDR3 protein. There are about 540,000 distinct CDR3 sequences in the sample; less than 15% occur only once, and 8% to 10% lies in the top ten. These data also formed part of another study, on T cells in Graves' hyperthyroidism and ophthalmopathy.

The sample here was peripheral blood mononuclear cells (PBMCs), taken at new diagnosis, from a patient treated with antithyroid drugs. These receptors came from a man aged 25-40 years with Graves disease. The CDR3 runs from the conserved cysteine through the conserved F or W. Fields, in order: V gene, D gene, clone size, J gene, CDR3 protein, CDR3 DNA. A D gene is named only where the DNA matches it firmly. Clone size is given for some rows only: seen once, a few or many times, or a class if the clone is expanded.

v_call: TRBV7-9
d_call: -
clone_size: -
j_call: TRBJ2-3
cdr3_aa: CATLEGGDTQYF
cdr3_nt: TGTGCCACCCTCGAGGGCGGGGATACGCAGTATTTT

v_call: TRBV2
d_call: TRBD1
clone_size: many
j_call: TRBJ1-5
cdr3_aa: CASSEGLGQVNQPQHF
cdr3_nt: TGTGCCAGCAGTGAAGGTCTAGGACAGGTGAATCAGCCCCAGCATTTT

v_call: TRBV4-1
d_call: -
clone_size: many
j_call: TRBJ1-1
cdr3_aa: CASSQVTGTEAFF
cdr3_nt: TGCGCCAGCAGCCAAGTCACAGGGACTGAAGCTTTCTTT

v_call: TRBV12-3/TRBV12-4
d_call: TRBD1
clone_size: once
j_call: TRBJ2-6
cdr3_aa: CASRGQGSGANVLTF
cdr3_nt: TGTGCCAGCAGAGGACAGGGGTCTGGGGCCAACGTCCTGACTTTC

v_call: TRBV12-3/TRBV12-4
d_call: -
clone_size: -
j_call: TRBJ1-3
cdr3_aa: CASSPRTAAKNTIYF
cdr3_nt: TGTGCCAGCAGTCCAAGGACAGCGGCGAAAAACACCATATATTTT

v_call: TRBV10-1
d_call: -
clone_size: -
j_call: TRBJ2-2
cdr3_aa: CASSAGTARTGELFF
cdr3_nt: TGCGCCAGCTCGGCGGGAACAGCCCGAACCGGGGAGCTGTTTTTT

v_call: TRBV18
d_call: -
clone_size: -
j_call: TRBJ2-7
cdr3_aa: CASSPPRRISYEQYF
cdr3_nt: TGTGCCAGCTCACCACCTAGACGGATCTCCTACGAGCAGTACTTC

v_call: TRBV7-3
d_call: TRBD2
clone_size: many
j_call: TRBJ2-1
cdr3_aa: CASSPTSGRTLYNEQFF
cdr3_nt: TGTGCCAGCAGCCCAACTAGCGGGAGGACCCTTTACAATGAGCAGTTCTTC

v_call: TRBV29-1
d_call: -
clone_size: -
j_call: TRBJ1-5
cdr3_aa: CSVIEQADNQPQHF
cdr3_nt: TGCAGCGTTATTGAACAGGCCGACAATCAGCCCCAGCATTTT

v_call: TRBV28
d_call: -
clone_size: -
j_call: TRBJ2-7
cdr3_aa: CVSSLGPTYEQYF
cdr3_nt: TGTGTCAGCAGTTTGGGACCCACCTACGAGCAGTACTTC

v_call: TRBV12-3/TRBV12-4
d_call: TRBD1
clone_size: many
j_call: TRBJ2-7
cdr3_aa: CASSSQGFSYEQYF
cdr3_nt: TGTGCCAGTAGCTCACAGGGGTTTTCCTACGAGCAGTACTTC

v_call: TRBV2
d_call: -
clone_size: once
j_call: TRBJ2-7
cdr3_aa: CASLGGLIYEQYF
cdr3_nt: TGTGCCAGCTTAGGGGGACTAATATACGAGCAGTACTTC

v_call: TRBV29-1
d_call: -
clone_size: -
j_call: TRBJ1-1
cdr3_aa: CSVEGGSWGAFSEAFF
cdr3_nt: TGCAGCGTTGAAGGCGGATCATGGGGGGCGTTTAGTGAAGCTTTCTTT

v_call: TRBV28
d_call: TRBD1
clone_size: many
j_call: TRBJ2-2
cdr3_aa: CASSLTGVGGELFF
cdr3_nt: TGTGCCAGCAGTTTGACAGGGGTGGGCGGGGAGCTGTTTTTT

v_call: TRBV28
d_call: TRBD1
clone_size: many
j_call: TRBJ2-4
cdr3_aa: CASSLWSSTGGRNIQYF
cdr3_nt: TGTGCCAGCAGTTTATGGTCCTCCACAGGGGGCAGGAACATTCAGTACTTC

v_call: TRBV7-9
d_call: -
clone_size: few
j_call: TRBJ1-1
cdr3_aa: CASRIPGTMNTEAFF
cdr3_nt: TGTGCCAGCAGAATCCCCGGGACAATGAACACTGAAGCTTTCTTT

v_call: TRBV29-1
d_call: TRBD2
clone_size: many
j_call: TRBJ2-1
cdr3_aa: CSVVWTSSYNEQFF
cdr3_nt: TGCAGCGTTGTTTGGACTAGCAGTTACAATGAGCAGTTCTTC

v_call: TRBV20-1
d_call: TRBD1
clone_size: many
j_call: TRBJ1-2
cdr3_aa: CSARDGTVSIYGYTF
cdr3_nt: TGCAGTGCTAGAGATGGGACAGTCTCGATATATGGCTACACCTTC

v_call: TRBV5-1
d_call: -
clone_size: -
j_call: TRBJ2-3
cdr3_aa: CASSKDVGGARADTQYF
cdr3_nt: TGCGCCAGCAGCAAAGACGTGGGGGGGGCGCGTGCAGATACGCAGTATTTT

v_call: TRBV3-1
d_call: TRBD1
clone_size: -
j_call: TRBJ1-4
cdr3_aa: CASSRKLTDDRENEKLFF
cdr3_nt: TGTGCCAGCAGCCGCAAGTTGACGGACGACAGGGAGAATGAAAAACTGTTTTTT

v_call: TRBV20-1
d_call: -
clone_size: -
j_call: TRBJ1-5
cdr3_aa: CSASNNGNQPQHF
cdr3_nt: TGCAGTGCTAGTAACAACGGCAATCAGCCCCAGCATTTT

v_call: TRBV30
d_call: -
clone_size: many
j_call: TRBJ2-7
cdr3_aa: CAWRFRDTRRSYEQYF
cdr3_nt: TGTGCCTGGAGGTTCCGGGACACCAGGAGGTCCTACGAGCAGTACTTC

v_call: TRBV5-1
d_call: -
clone_size: -
j_call: TRBJ2-7
cdr3_aa: CASSSGTLVDDEQYF
cdr3_nt: TGCGCCAGCAGCTCTGGAACCTTAGTGGACGACGAGCAGTACTTC

v_call: TRBV7-9
d_call: -
clone_size: -
j_call: TRBJ1-5
cdr3_aa: CASSLEEGMPQHF
cdr3_nt: TGTGCCAGCAGCTTAGAGGAAGGAATGCCCCAGCATTTT

v_call: TRBV25-1
d_call: -
clone_size: -
j_call: TRBJ1-3
cdr3_aa: CASSEGARGHTIYF
cdr3_nt: TGTGCCAGCAGTGAAGGGGCCAGGGGACACACCATATATTTT

v_call: TRBV18
d_call: -
clone_size: few
j_call: TRBJ1-1
cdr3_aa: CASSPPRTAGNTEAFF
cdr3_nt: TGTGCCAGCTCACCACCTCGGACCGCGGGGAACACTGAAGCTTTCTTT

v_call: TRBV12-3/TRBV12-4
d_call: -
clone_size: many
j_call: TRBJ2-3
cdr3_aa: CASSPTMSGWADTQYF
cdr3_nt: TGTGCCAGCAGTCCGACCATGAGTGGGTGGGCAGATACGCAGTATTTT

v_call: TRBV7-2
d_call: TRBD1
clone_size: many
j_call: TRBJ1-1
cdr3_aa: CATRRDRASVNTEAFF
cdr3_nt: TGTGCCACCCGTCGGGACAGGGCGTCGGTGAACACTGAAGCTTTCTTT

v_call: TRBV20-1
d_call: TRBD1
clone_size: -
j_call: TRBJ1-2
cdr3_aa: CSASEPTGEAYGYTF
cdr3_nt: TGCAGTGCTTCAGAGCCGACAGGGGAAGCCTATGGCTACACCTTC

v_call: TRBV3-1
d_call: -
clone_size: many
j_call: TRBJ2-5
cdr3_aa: CASSARQERGTQYF
cdr3_nt: TGTGCCAGCAGCGCCCGACAGGAGCGGGGGACCCAGTACTTC

v_call: TRBV5-1
d_call: -
clone_size: many
j_call: TRBJ1-2
cdr3_aa: CASSAVPRGANYGYTF
cdr3_nt: TGCGCCAGCAGCGCCGTCCCCAGGGGAGCTAACTATGGCTACACCTTC

v_call: TRBV10-3
d_call: -
clone_size: few
j_call: TRBJ1-2
cdr3_aa: CAISESGYGYTF
cdr3_nt: TGTGCCATCAGTGAGTCGGGTTATGGCTACACCTTC

v_call: TRBV12-3/TRBV12-4
d_call: -
clone_size: many
j_call: TRBJ2-3
cdr3_aa: CASSLTEPTDTQYF
cdr3_nt: TGTGCCAGCAGTTTAACGGAGCCCACAGATACGCAGTATTTT

v_call: TRBV4-1
d_call: -
clone_size: -
j_call: TRBJ2-5
cdr3_aa: CASSPSGSLQETQYF
cdr3_nt: TGCGCCAGCAGCCCCAGCGGCTCTCTCCAAGAGACCCAGTACTTC

v_call: TRBV29-1
d_call: -
clone_size: few
j_call: TRBJ1-2
cdr3_aa: CSVDRTGTLYGYTF
cdr3_nt: TGCAGCGTTGATAGGACCGGGACACTTTATGGCTACACCTTC

v_call: TRBV11-2
d_call: -
clone_size: many
j_call: TRBJ1-1
cdr3_aa: CASSPQGGGEAFF
cdr3_nt: TGTGCCAGCAGCCCCCAGGGCGGGGGGGAAGCTTTCTTT

v_call: TRBV27
d_call: TRBD2
clone_size: many
j_call: TRBJ2-1
cdr3_aa: CASSLRASGASYNEQFF
cdr3_nt: TGTGCCAGCAGTTTAAGGGCTAGCGGGGCCTCCTACAATGAGCAGTTCTTC

v_call: TRBV6-5
d_call: -
clone_size: -
j_call: TRBJ2-5
cdr3_aa: CASSYRDKERETQYF
cdr3_nt: TGTGCCAGCAGTTACCGGGACAAGGAGCGCGAGACCCAGTACTTC

v_call: TRBV25-1
d_call: TRBD1
clone_size: many
j_call: TRBJ2-5
cdr3_aa: CASSESTGQETQYF
cdr3_nt: TGTGCCAGCAGTGAATCGACAGGGCAAGAGACCCAGTACTTC

v_call: TRBV5-1
d_call: -
clone_size: few
j_call: TRBJ2-7
cdr3_aa: CASSSGVHSSYEQYF
cdr3_nt: TGCGCCAGCAGCTCCGGGGTCCACAGCTCCTACGAGCAGTACTTC

v_call: TRBV20-1
d_call: -
clone_size: -
j_call: TRBJ2-7
cdr3_aa: CSASAWKTYEQYF
cdr3_nt: TGCAGTGCTAGTGCTTGGAAGACCTACGAGCAGTACTTC

v_call: TRBV27
d_call: -
clone_size: many
j_call: TRBJ2-7
cdr3_aa: CASSLKVPPSYEQYF
cdr3_nt: TGTGCCAGCAGTTTGAAGGTACCCCCATCCTACGAGCAGTACTTC

v_call: TRBV5-1
d_call: TRBD2
clone_size: few
j_call: TRBJ2-7
cdr3_aa: CASSLTSGRAPREQYF
cdr3_nt: TGCGCCAGCAGCTTGACTAGCGGGAGGGCCCCCCGCGAGCAGTACTTC

v_call: TRBV5-1
d_call: -
clone_size: -
j_call: TRBJ1-3
cdr3_aa: CASSLVGGLENTIYF
cdr3_nt: TGCGCCAGCAGCTTGGTAGGGGGGCTGGAAAACACCATATATTTT

v_call: TRBV12-3/TRBV12-4
d_call: -
clone_size: -
j_call: TRBJ1-4
cdr3_aa: CASSFRGPNEKLFF
cdr3_nt: TGTGCCAGCAGTTTCAGGGGACCTAATGAAAAACTGTTTTTT

v_call: TRBV27
d_call: TRBD1
clone_size: many
j_call: TRBJ2-7
cdr3_aa: CASSSRSGPGTGSLSLLHEQYF
cdr3_nt: TGTGCCAGCAGTTCACGGTCGGGACCCGGGACAGGGAGTCTAAGCCTGCTCCACGAGCAGTACTTC

v_call: TRBV7-6
d_call: -
clone_size: -
j_call: TRBJ1-4
cdr3_aa: CASSLEGWSTNEKLFF
cdr3_nt: TGTGCCAGCAGCTTAGAAGGCTGGTCAACTAATGAAAAACTGTTTTTT

v_call: TRBV20-1
d_call: -
clone_size: many
j_call: TRBJ2-1
cdr3_aa: CSARPEANEQFF
cdr3_nt: TGCAGTGCTAGACCCGAGGCGAATGAGCAGTTCTTC

v_call: TRBV3-1
d_call: TRBD2
clone_size: -
j_call: TRBJ2-1
cdr3_aa: CASSQPGLAGINEQFF
cdr3_nt: TGTGCCAGCAGCCAACCGGGACTAGCGGGAATCAATGAGCAGTTCTTC

v_call: TRBV11-1
d_call: -
clone_size: many
j_call: TRBJ2-1
cdr3_aa: CASSSRLGGVRGEQFF
cdr3_nt: TGTGCCAGCAGCTCCAGACTAGGGGGGGTTAGGGGAGAGCAGTTCTTC

v_call: TRBV20-1
d_call: -
clone_size: -
j_call: TRBJ1-1
cdr3_aa: CSVRIAGNTEAFF
cdr3_nt: TGCAGTGTTAGAATAGCGGGGAACACTGAAGCTTTCTTT

v_call: TRBV6-2/TRBV6-3
d_call: -
clone_size: many
j_call: TRBJ2-1
cdr3_aa: CASSLESYEQFF
cdr3_nt: TGTGCCAGCAGTCTAGAGTCGTATGAGCAGTTCTTC

v_call: TRBV27
d_call: -
clone_size: many
j_call: TRBJ2-5
cdr3_aa: CASSPPPWDRETQYF
cdr3_nt: TGTGCCAGCAGTCCCCCTCCTTGGGACCGAGAGACCCAGTACTTC

v_call: TRBV7-9
d_call: -
clone_size: few
j_call: TRBJ1-2
cdr3_aa: CASSLAGAGYTF
cdr3_nt: TGTGCCAGCAGCTTAGCAGGGGCGGGCTACACCTTC

v_call: TRBV2
d_call: TRBD2
clone_size: many
j_call: TRBJ2-7
cdr3_aa: CASSGDYLSGYEQYF
cdr3_nt: TGTGCCAGCAGTGGGGACTACTTATCAGGTTACGAGCAGTACTTC

v_call: TRBV2
d_call: -
clone_size: many
j_call: TRBJ2-7
cdr3_aa: CASNPRTPTYEQYF
cdr3_nt: TGTGCCAGCAACCCCCGGACACCCACCTACGAGCAGTACTTC

v_call: TRBV10-3
d_call: TRBD1
clone_size: -
j_call: TRBJ2-3
cdr3_aa: CAISAGQGFVDTQYF
cdr3_nt: TGTGCCATCAGTGCCGGACAGGGGTTCGTAGATACGCAGTATTTT

v_call: TRBV11-3
d_call: TRBD2
clone_size: -
j_call: TRBJ2-1
cdr3_aa: CASSSGTSGRGLDEQFF
cdr3_nt: TGTGCCAGCAGCTCCGGGACTAGCGGGAGGGGTTTGGATGAGCAGTTCTTC

v_call: TRBV20-1
d_call: -
clone_size: many
j_call: TRBJ2-3
cdr3_aa: CSATEISTDTQYF
cdr3_nt: TGCAGTGCTACAGAGATTAGCACAGATACGCAGTATTTT